The T cell receptor (beta chain) under discussion was sequenced for a study of CD8 T cells in Susac syndrome. Trimming pared 3 bases from V and 3 bases from J, leaving 12 bases between. Per germline, CDR1 MDHEN and CDR2 SYDVKM. The CDR3 loop spans 14 amino acids. Sequencing of TCR beta was carried out in blood CD8+ and CD4+ T cells. Negative isolation was applied to CD8+ and CD4+ T cells, and FACS enrichment was applied to TEMRA cells. RNA in amounts of about 0.5 to 1 ug was reverse transcribed with random hexamers. An immunoSEQ multiplex PCR generated amplified TCR beta CDR3 products spanning 54 Vbeta and 13 Jbeta. TCRdb re-derived calls from the immunoSEQ multiplex PCR reads in MiXCR, one entry per CDR3 protein. The table has approximately 180,000 distinct CDR3 sequences, approximately 94% seen once; the top ten hold more than 0.08%.

Sequencing was done on a sample of CD4+ T cells from PBMCs. The rearrangement joins TRBV28 to TRBJ2-7; D may be TRBD1 or TRBD2 (5 bases each). This TCR was sampled from a human donor with multiple sclerosis. The CDR3 coding sequence is TGTGCCAGCAGTTTCATGAGAGGGGACTACGAGCAGTACTTC. Amino acid sequence: CASSFMRGDYEQYF.